This T cell receptor beta chain was recorded in a study of regulatory T cells in long-lasting Graves disease. Study-level results: Under persistent disease, TRBV28, TRBJ1-2 and TRBJ2-5 were used preferentially.

Time point indicated: newly diagnosed GD, antithyroid drugs for less than 3 months. The TCR library was made from RNA that had been extracted from PBMCs in TRIzol. The germline gives CDR1 SGHDN, CDR2 FVKESK. This CDR3 is 16 amino acids long. The J segment lost 4 bases and the V segment lost 5 bases, leaving 8 bases of the junction unmatched. Points on this clonotype: The antigen is not known.

Assembly of TCR beta libraries relied on iRepertoire HTBI primers together with Arm-PCR of CDR3 regions. TCRdb redid the calling of the multiplex PCR reads with MiXCR, one entry per CDR3 protein. The profile shows roughly 350,000 distinct CDR3 sequences, 16% of them singletons. The same specimen was also included in a second study, on T cells in Graves' hyperthyroidism and ophthalmopathy. According to that study: Uncontrolled infection, other autoimmune disease, pregnancy or lactation disqualified patients from enrolment.

Sequenced material: peripheral blood mononuclear cells (PBMCs), taken at new diagnosis, from a patient treated with antithyroid drugs. The J gene is TRBJ2-4, the V gene TRBV14; 10 bases are shared with TRBD1. This TCR was sampled from a man aged 35 to 55 with Graves disease. In DNA form, the CDR3 reads TGTGCCAGCAGCAAACGACAGGGGGCACTTAAAAACATTCAGTACTTC. Translated: CASSKRQGALKNIQYF. Full variable domain (outside the CDR3, taken from reference TRBV14 and TRBJ2-4): EAGVTQFPSHSVIEKGQTVTLRCDPISGHDNLYWYRRVMGKEIKFLLHFVKESKQDESGMPNNRFLAERTGGTYSTLKVQPAELEDSGVYFCASSKRQGALKNIQYFGAGTRLSVL.